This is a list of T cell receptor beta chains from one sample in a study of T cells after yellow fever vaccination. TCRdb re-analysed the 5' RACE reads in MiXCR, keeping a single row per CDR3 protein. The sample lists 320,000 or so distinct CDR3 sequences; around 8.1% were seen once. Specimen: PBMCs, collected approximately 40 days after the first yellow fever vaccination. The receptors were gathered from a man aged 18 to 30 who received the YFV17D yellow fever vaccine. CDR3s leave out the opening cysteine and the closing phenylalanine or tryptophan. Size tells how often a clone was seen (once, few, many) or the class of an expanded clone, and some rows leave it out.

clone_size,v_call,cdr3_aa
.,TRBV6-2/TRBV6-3,ASSLIPGHPSNTGELF
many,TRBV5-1,ASSLGHGANIQY
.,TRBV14,ASRSTGREGYT
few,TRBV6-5,ATKYRAAYADTQY
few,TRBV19,ASSIGRRGYQPQH
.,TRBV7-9,ASTGGQLEKLF
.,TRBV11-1,ASSAPFMGGFMNTEAF
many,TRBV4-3,ASSQAYKVITGNTIY
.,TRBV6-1,ASSGHNRYNEQF
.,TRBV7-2,ASSFVAGDSYNEQF
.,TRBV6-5,ASSYRGGVAEAF
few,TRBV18,ASSPPDTYNEQF
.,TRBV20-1,SASTRVHSGANVLT
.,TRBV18,ASSPLHRDYEQY
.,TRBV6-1,ASSPRDLNTEAF
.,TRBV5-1,ASSPNPQGGLNTEVF
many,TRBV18,ASSPLPPARDLSNYGYT
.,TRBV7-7,ANSLDGGHNEQF
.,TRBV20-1,SARGGRTEAF
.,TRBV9,ASSVGLGQETQY
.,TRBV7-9,ASISLGQRYGYT
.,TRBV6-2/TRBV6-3,ASSRGVRSDEQF
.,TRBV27,ASSLMGPGTGELF
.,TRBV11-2,ASSLDRGGNEQF
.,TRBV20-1,SASEGYNSPLH
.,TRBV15,ATSSDPLGGASTDTQY
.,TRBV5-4,ASSLFGGPFGGELF
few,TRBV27,ASSWSGTQEQY
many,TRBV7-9,ASSTGTGYGYT
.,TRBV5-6,ASSYRDRASYGYT
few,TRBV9,ASSVEYNEQF
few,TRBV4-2,ASSLTPPRTGGTDTQY
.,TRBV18,ASSPRRDEKLF
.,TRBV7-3,ASSPYLESNTGELF
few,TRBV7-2,ASSVGQRSTDTQY
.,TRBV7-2,ASSLPGGWGDEQF
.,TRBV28,ASSLSGTDLAKNIQY
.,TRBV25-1,ASSTYDEQF
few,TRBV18,ASSPGSRGASDYGYT
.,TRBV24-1,ATSDYDRGETQY
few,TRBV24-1,ATSDEPRETQY
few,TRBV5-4,ASSLDAQETQY
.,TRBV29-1,SAGTTPVGYT
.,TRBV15,ATRVGTQESYGYT
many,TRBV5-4,ASSLQGAQETQY
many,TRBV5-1,ASSPDGRGSYNSPLH
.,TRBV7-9,ASSPPGAISYEQY
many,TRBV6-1,ASKPGQGWTDTQY
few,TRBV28,ASTIPQEETQY
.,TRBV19,ASSHPGTANTEAF
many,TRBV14,ASSLSGPNEQF
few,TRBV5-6,ASSYEYEQY
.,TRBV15,ATSIGREGGYT
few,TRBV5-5,ASRRQRLESGREETQY
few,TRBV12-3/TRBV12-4,ASSFGTGRTEAF
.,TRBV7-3,ASSFGGAVEAF
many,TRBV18,ASSPLGTDTQY